Sequencing of this TCR beta chain was carried out in a study of T cells in Graves' hyperthyroidism and ophthalmopathy. Study findings and constraints: The model predicted ophthalmopathy a median approximately 6.3 months before onset. Blood also showed most of the thyroid clonotypes that were expanded above 0.001.

Germline V gene sequence: CDR1 SGDLS, CDR2 YYNGEE. V was clipped by 0 bases and J by 0 bases, with 2 bases between them. This CDR3 contains 13 residues. Diagnosis relied on clinical symptoms, serum thyroxine and TRAb, thyroid ultrasound and orbital computed tomography. Source material for PBMCs was less than 12 ml fresh peripheral blood. The investigators amplified TCR beta CDR3 regions from RNA transcripts. TCR CDR3 regions were first amplified by RT-PCR with HTBI primers. TCRdb reanalysed the multiplex PCR reads using MiXCR and keeps one entry per CDR3 protein. Here the sample spans approximately 610,000 distinct CDR3 sequences, roughly 14% being singletons. This clonotype was observed at least ten times. The antigen is unknown.

This sequence joins TRBV9 and TRBJ2-3, with D uncertain. Input material: blood. This clonotype was sampled from a woman between 35 and 50 years old with Graves' ophthalmopathy. CDR3 DNA: TGTGCCAGCAGCGTAGTCAGCACAGATACGCAGTATTTT. Residues: CASSVVSTDTQYF. Supplemented by reference TRBV9 and TRBJ2-3, the full variable domain reads DSGVTQTPKHLITATGQRVTLRCSPRSGDLSVYWYQQSLDQGLQFLIQYYNGEERAKGNILERFSAQQFPDLHSELNLSSLELGDSALYFCASSVVSTDTQYFGPGTRLTVL.